This T cell receptor (beta chain) derives from a study of lymphopenia after photon versus proton radiotherapy. Study results and caveats: Post-nadir TCR diversity decline inversely tracked overall survival among those who died.

The table came from immunoSEQ multiplex PCR; TCRdb's copy has only in-frame clones and leaves some out. The sample has 150,000 to 200,000 clones, approximately 86% seen once. This CDR3 comprises 12 residues. Trimming pared 0 bases from V and 4 bases from J, leaving 5 bases between. The germline CDR1 and CDR2 sequences are SGHDT and YYEEEE. On this clone: Its target is not known.

The TCR sequence derives from a man aged 50 to 59 with gastric cancer. Material: peripheral blood, obtained from a patient treated with photon-based radiotherapy. The rearrangement joins TRBV5-6 to TRBJ2-7; no clear D. CDR3 bases: TGTGCCAGCAGCTTGGCAGCTTACGAGCAGTACTTC. Protein: CASSLAAYEQYF.